This TCR beta chain was sequenced for a study of cytomegalovirus exposure and HLA in healthy donors. Overall study: The 650 to 850 first-cohort repertoires and the approximately 110 validation repertoires shared the same platform, a later analysis reported.

V shed 2 bases, J shed 3 bases, and the junction held 5 bases outside the gene matches. Germline-derived CDR1 and CDR2 are SGHAT and FQDESV (reference sequence). This CDR3 has 15 amino acids. Here immunoSEQ multiplex PCR was the method, and the copy in TCRdb shows in-frame clones only, minus some. The sample holds 150,000 to 200,000 clones, approximately 84% seen once. The chain carries TRBV11-1 and TRBJ2-3; 7 positions match TRBD2. The TCR originated in a man between 25 and 39 years old in good health and CMV-seropositive. The source material was PBMCs. The CDR3 loop is CASSLRREWTDTQYF. In DNA, the CDR3 is TGTGCCAGCAGCTTAAGGCGGGAGTGGACAGATACGCAGTATTTT.